Each of the 6 T cell receptor beta chains below was sequenced from the same sample in a study of T cell responses to AZD1222 COVID-19 vaccine. Sequenced by immunoSEQ multiplex PCR; TCRdb stores in-frame clones only, minus some. The sample contains 140,000 to 150,000 clones, over 80% of which appear only once. Sequences were derived from peripheral blood, sampled on day 0 of MenACWY control vaccination. The receptors were gathered from an adult in good health.

This clone was detected a few times. The chain combines TRBV19 with TRBJ2-7; TRBD2 agrees at 14 bases. Per germline, CDR1 LNHDA and CDR2 SQIVND (reference sequence). CDR3 size: 18 residues. J gave up 3 bases and V 5 bases, and 12 bases lay outside the gene matches. The CDR3 region is CASSPTSGGAFGLYEQYF. The CDR3 nucleotides are TGTGCCAGTAGTCCGACTAGCGGGGGGGCCTTCGGACTCTACGAGCAGTACTTC.

The chain links TRBV30 to TRBJ1-6, with D maybe TRBD1 (5 bases). Germline V gives CDR1 GTSNPN, CDR2 SVGIG (reference sequence). Trimming left V 4 bases short and J 5 bases short, with 15 bases between. This CDR3 is built from 15 residues. The CDR3 DNA follows: TGTGCCTGGAAATTTCCAGGGACGGATAATTCACCCCTCCACTTT. Translated, it gives CAWKFPGTDNSPLHF.

The J gene is TRBJ2-3, the V gene TRBV7-9; 8 positions agree with TRBD2. The J segment lost 3 bases and the V segment lost 5 bases, leaving 4 bases of the junction unmatched. This CDR3 region has 14 residues. Germline CDR1 reads SEHNR; CDR2 reads FQNEAQ (reference sequence). The CDR3 loop reads CASSPGGATDTQYF. The CDR3 DNA follows: TGTGCCAGCAGCCCGGGGGGGGCGACAGATACGCAGTATTTT.

This chain joins TRBV6-5 and TRBJ2-7; D remains ambiguous. The CDR3 has 14 residues. The ends were cut back, 0 bases at V and 3 bases at J, with 9 bases in the middle. The germline gives CDR1 MNHEY, CDR2 SVGAGI. This CDR3 is CASSYSRRSYEQYF. The CDR3 DNA sequence: TGTGCCAGCAGTTACTCGAGAAGGAGCTACGAGCAGTACTTC.

This chain uses TRBV5-1 with TRBJ1-2; D call uncertain. This CDR3 contains 13 residues. Germline V CDR1 and CDR2: SGHRS, YFSETQ. Trimming cost V 0 bases and J 8 bases, with 11 bases left between them. The CDR3 DNA follows: TGCGCCAGCAGCTTGGCGGACGGCCTCGGCTACACCTTC. Protein product: CASSLADGLGYTF. The variable domain in full, completed from reference TRBV5-1 and TRBJ1-2, reads KAGVTQTPRYLIKTRGQQVTLSCSPISGHRSVSWYQQTPGQGLQFLFEYFSETQRNKGNFPGRFSGRQFSNSRSEMNVSTLELGDSALYLCASSLADGLGYTFGSGTRLTVV.

This chain uses TRBV3-1 (or the pseudogene TRBV3-2) with TRBJ2-7; unclear D gene. The CDR3 is 14 amino acids. The V and J ends lost 0 bases and 7 bases respectively, with 13 bases between them. Germline CDR1 reads LGHDT; CDR2 reads YNNKEL (reference sequence). In nucleotides, the CDR3 is TGTGCCAGCAGCCAAGAACCAGACCTTGGGGAGCAGTACTTC. Translating gives CASSQEPDLGEQYF.